These T cell receptor beta chains were read from a single sample in a study of shared clonotypes between healthy human individuals. Data came from immunoSEQ multiplex PCR; TCRdb stores just in-frame clones and leaves some out. Here the sample spans around 2.3 million clones, 90% to 96% being singletons. Sequenced input: naive CD4+ T cells sorted from blood. These receptors were collected from a man between 18 and 29 years old in good health. Both conserved end residues are part of each CDR3. The D gene is left open where the match is weak.

V | D | CDR3
TRBV7-2 | TRBD1 | CASSSDRGKNYGYTF
TRBV5-1 | NA | CASSLGVADHYEQYF
TRBV5-1 | TRBD1 | CASSFSGGVSYEQYF
TRBV15 | NA | CATSRDLGAYEQYF
TRBV6-1 | TRBD1 | CASSVSTGGGSGYTF
TRBV28 | NA | CASSLKSEQYF
TRBV7-2 | NA | CASSLRAPSTYEQYF
TRBV5-1 | NA | CASSLGPGRANYGYTF
TRBV9 | NA | CASSSNGVGYGYTF
TRBV10-3 | TRBD1 | CAIREGQDNSPLHF
TRBV19 | NA | CASSLGNLYNSPLHF
TRBV7-9 | TRBD1 | CASSAGTAGTEAFF
TRBV13 | NA | CASSLGLSQGSNTEAFF
TRBV6-5 | TRBD1 | CASKSTGAIWDTQYF
TRBV10-3 | TRBD2 | CAISWTSGIVEQFF
TRBV6-6 | NA | CASAPLSGANVLTF
TRBV29-1 | NA | CSVQGLNQPQHF
TRBV5-1 | NA | CASSSPIRQGGTPYEQYF
TRBV6-6 | NA | CASMGSNSNQPQHF
TRBV6-1 | NA | CASSEPTDYGYTF
TRBV5-1 | NA | CASSLEGGNEQFF
TRBV4-3 | TRBD1 | CASSQADRAYYGYTF
TRBV18 | NA | CASSPSPDSLRGSGNTIYF
TRBV6-5 | TRBD1 | CASSVTGSYSYEQYF
TRBV6-5 | NA | CASGAPNQPQHF
TRBV7-6 | NA | CASSLAGGADTQYF
TRBV7-2 | TRBD1 | CASSLVGGPGGSGELFF
TRBV7-2 | TRBD1 | CASSLGTGGNQPQHF
TRBV7-8 | TRBD1 | CASSRSGTGTYF
TRBV6-5 | NA | CASSWTSNQPQHF
TRBV5-1 | NA | CASSLAALVAGTAYNEQFF
TRBV10-1 | NA | CASSAGSSYNEQFF
TRBV20-1 | NA | CSATRNEQFF
TRBV28 | NA | CASSSAGNTEAFF
TRBV7-2 | TRBD2 | CASSPQSGGQYEQYF
TRBV5-4 | TRBD2 | CASSLLAGGSGELFF
TRBV28 | NA | CASSSWTANTGELFF
TRBV7-2 | TRBD1 | CASSQTGGESYEQYF
TRBV28 | NA | CASSLGRPGRPQHF
TRBV9 | NA | CASSGMGGSYNEQFF
TRBV5-1 | NA | CASSFGGGTSTDTQYF
TRBV18 | NA | CASGYQSGVNTEAFF
TRBV19 | TRBD1 | CASRDRADQPQHF
TRBV11-2 | TRBD1 | CASSLELSRGTGLATFF
TRBV5-1 | NA | CASSQGQGTSNYGYTF
TRBV6-5 | NA | CASASYGGALETQYF
TRBV4-1 | NA | CASSQWDTTFYEQYF
TRBV4-1 | NA | CASSHGDLYGYTF
TRBV10-2 | TRBD2 | CASSDSGRWETQYF
TRBV6-1 | TRBD1 | CASSAGTGVYEQYF